This T cell receptor beta chain appears in the sequencing data of a study of blood T cell repertoires in COVID-19. Original data processing: Quantification of nucleated cells was approximated via reference gene primer amplification. The method was immunoSEQ multiplex PCR; TCRdb's version includes in-frame clones alone and lacks a portion of them. Clonal size and the V and J genes are those of that table, whereas D and trimming came from the DNA. In the table there are 110,000 to 150,000 clones, roughly 80% of which are singletons. Trimming left V 4 bases short and J 4 bases short, with 18 bases between. The CDR3 is 16 residues long. The germline V gene has CDR1 LGHDT and CDR2 YNNKEL (reference sequence).

Sequenced input: peripheral blood. The receptor comes from a man in his forties or fifties with active or convalescent COVID-19. The chain carries TRBV3-1 (or the pseudogene TRBV3-2) and TRBJ2-3, with D perhaps matching TRBD1 (6 bases). The CDR3: CASSRGPMLLADTQYF. The CDR3 DNA reads as TGTGCCAGCAGCCGGGGGCCTATGCTCCTCGCAGATACGCAGTATTTT.